This T cell receptor beta chain is from a study of blood T cell repertoires in COVID-19. The overall study: Samples of COVID-19 (acute and convalescent) were obtained from the United States, Italy and Spain.

TCRdb's table, derived via immunoSEQ multiplex PCR, lists solely in-frame clones and lacks some. The repertoire holds some 210,000 clones, about four fifths seen once, with under 3% in the top ten. The CDR3 runs to 16 residues. From germline, CDR1 is SNHLY and CDR2 FYNNEI. V lost 2 bases and J 0 bases, leaving 10 bases between the germline ends. This TCR derives from a man aged 45-65 years with active or convalescent COVID-19. Sequencing input: peripheral blood. This chain joins TRBV2 and TRBJ2-2; possibly TRBD2 for D (6 bases). The CDR3 loop is CASSELGGANTGELFF. CDR3 nucleotide sequence: TGTGCCAGCAGTGAACTGGGGGGAGCGAACACCGGGGAGCTGTTTTTT.